Below, 7 T cell receptor beta chains from the same sample are listed, as sequenced in a study of regulatory T cells in long-lasting Graves disease. The sample's time point: newly diagnosed GD, antithyroid drugs for less than 3 months. Isolated PBMC RNA provided the starting material for the TCR library. Through Arm-PCR of CDR3 regions and iRepertoire HTBI primers, TCR beta libraries were built. Using its own MiXCR run on the multiplex PCR reads, TCRdb lists one record per CDR3 protein. The sample lists approximately 350,000 distinct CDR3 sequences, 15% to 20% seen once, with around 21% in the top ten. Another study also made use of these data, one on T cells in Graves' hyperthyroidism and ophthalmopathy.

The input for sequencing was peripheral blood mononuclear cells (PBMCs), taken at new diagnosis, from a patient treated with antithyroid drugs. The receptors originated from a woman between 18 and 29 years old with Graves disease.

The chain recombines TRBV19 with TRBJ2-3, with D perhaps TRBD1 (6 bases). The CDR3 has 15 amino acids. Trimming cost V 3 bases and J 2 bases, with 12 bases left between them. Germline CDR1 and CDR2: LNHDA and SQIVND (reference sequence). The CDR3 reads CASSIGQTATDTQYF. CDR3 DNA: TGTGCCAGTAGTATCGGACAGACGGCCACAGATACGCAGTATTTT.

Many counts were recorded for this clonotype. This chain connects TRBV6-1 to TRBJ2-1; D might be TRBD2 (5 bases). The CDR3 sequence is 13 residues long. With 2 bases removed from V and 7 bases from J, the gap between germline ends came to 9 bases. Germline assignment: CDR1 MNHNS and CDR2 SASEGT. The CDR3 protein is CASSEFRTNEQFF. DNA for the CDR3: TGTGCCAGCAGTGAATTCAGGACTAATGAGCAGTTCTTC.

This clonotype was counted between two and nine times. J is TRBJ1-3 and V is TRBV3-1, with a weak D call TRBD1 (6 bases). The CDR3 runs to 15 residues. Per the germline V gene, CDR1 is LGHDT and CDR2 is YNNKEL (reference sequence). V shed 4 bases and J shed 4 bases, with 14 bases lying between them. CDR3 sequence reads: CASSRRTGWGNTIYF. The CDR3 region has the DNA TGTGCCAGCAGCCGACGCACAGGGTGGGGAAACACCATATATTTT. The variable domain in full, with the rest retrieved from reference TRBV3-1 and TRBJ1-3, is DTAVSQTPKYLVTQMGNDKSIKCEQNLGHDTMYWYKQDSKKFLKIMFSYNNKELIINETVPNRFSPKSPDKAHLNLHINSLELGDSAVYFCASSRRTGWGNTIYFGEGSWLTVV.

The V gene is TRBV20-1, the J gene TRBJ2-7; tentative D call: TRBD1 (5 bases). Germline V gene data show CDR1 as DFQATT and CDR2 as SNEGSKA (reference sequence). The V end lost 1 base, the J end lost 5 bases, and 15 bases lay between the germline ends. The CDR3 sequence is 14 residues long. The CDR3 loop reads CSARVPGSPHEQYF. In nucleotides, the CDR3 is TGCAGTGCTAGAGTACCAGGGTCTCCCCACGAGCAGTACTTC.

This clonotype was seen repeatedly, ten times or more. The gene calls are TRBV11-3 and TRBJ2-3, with 7 positions matching TRBD1. Germline V CDR1 and CDR2: SGHNT, YENEEA. V trimming: 5 bases; J trimming: 5 bases; junction bases outside the gene matches: 4. This CDR3 region has 13 residues. The CDR3 sequence is CASSLDRVDTQYF. CDR3 nucleotides: TGTGCCAGCAGCCTCGACAGGGTAGATACGCAGTATTTT.

This clonotype was detected many times. This sequence joins TRBV3-1 and TRBJ1-2; 9 nucleotides line up with TRBD1. The V gene end was trimmed by 3 bases and the J gene end by 7 bases; junction bases not matched to a gene: 3. From germline, CDR1 is LGHDT and CDR2 YNNKEL (reference sequence). The CDR3 consists of 13 residues. CDR3: CASSQGQGTGYTF. The CDR3 coding sequence is TGTGCCAGCAGCCAGGGACAGGGAACTGGCTACACCTTC.

This clonotype was seen at least ten times. This chain connects TRBV28 to TRBJ2-7; D might be TRBD2 (6 bases). Trimming cost V 6 bases and J 7 bases, with 10 bases left between them. Per the germline V gene, CDR1 is MDHEN and CDR2 is SYDVKM. The CDR3 totals 11 residues. The CDR3: CASRSSGEQYF. CDR3 in DNA: TGTGCCAGCAGGTCCAGCGGGGAGCAGTACTTC.